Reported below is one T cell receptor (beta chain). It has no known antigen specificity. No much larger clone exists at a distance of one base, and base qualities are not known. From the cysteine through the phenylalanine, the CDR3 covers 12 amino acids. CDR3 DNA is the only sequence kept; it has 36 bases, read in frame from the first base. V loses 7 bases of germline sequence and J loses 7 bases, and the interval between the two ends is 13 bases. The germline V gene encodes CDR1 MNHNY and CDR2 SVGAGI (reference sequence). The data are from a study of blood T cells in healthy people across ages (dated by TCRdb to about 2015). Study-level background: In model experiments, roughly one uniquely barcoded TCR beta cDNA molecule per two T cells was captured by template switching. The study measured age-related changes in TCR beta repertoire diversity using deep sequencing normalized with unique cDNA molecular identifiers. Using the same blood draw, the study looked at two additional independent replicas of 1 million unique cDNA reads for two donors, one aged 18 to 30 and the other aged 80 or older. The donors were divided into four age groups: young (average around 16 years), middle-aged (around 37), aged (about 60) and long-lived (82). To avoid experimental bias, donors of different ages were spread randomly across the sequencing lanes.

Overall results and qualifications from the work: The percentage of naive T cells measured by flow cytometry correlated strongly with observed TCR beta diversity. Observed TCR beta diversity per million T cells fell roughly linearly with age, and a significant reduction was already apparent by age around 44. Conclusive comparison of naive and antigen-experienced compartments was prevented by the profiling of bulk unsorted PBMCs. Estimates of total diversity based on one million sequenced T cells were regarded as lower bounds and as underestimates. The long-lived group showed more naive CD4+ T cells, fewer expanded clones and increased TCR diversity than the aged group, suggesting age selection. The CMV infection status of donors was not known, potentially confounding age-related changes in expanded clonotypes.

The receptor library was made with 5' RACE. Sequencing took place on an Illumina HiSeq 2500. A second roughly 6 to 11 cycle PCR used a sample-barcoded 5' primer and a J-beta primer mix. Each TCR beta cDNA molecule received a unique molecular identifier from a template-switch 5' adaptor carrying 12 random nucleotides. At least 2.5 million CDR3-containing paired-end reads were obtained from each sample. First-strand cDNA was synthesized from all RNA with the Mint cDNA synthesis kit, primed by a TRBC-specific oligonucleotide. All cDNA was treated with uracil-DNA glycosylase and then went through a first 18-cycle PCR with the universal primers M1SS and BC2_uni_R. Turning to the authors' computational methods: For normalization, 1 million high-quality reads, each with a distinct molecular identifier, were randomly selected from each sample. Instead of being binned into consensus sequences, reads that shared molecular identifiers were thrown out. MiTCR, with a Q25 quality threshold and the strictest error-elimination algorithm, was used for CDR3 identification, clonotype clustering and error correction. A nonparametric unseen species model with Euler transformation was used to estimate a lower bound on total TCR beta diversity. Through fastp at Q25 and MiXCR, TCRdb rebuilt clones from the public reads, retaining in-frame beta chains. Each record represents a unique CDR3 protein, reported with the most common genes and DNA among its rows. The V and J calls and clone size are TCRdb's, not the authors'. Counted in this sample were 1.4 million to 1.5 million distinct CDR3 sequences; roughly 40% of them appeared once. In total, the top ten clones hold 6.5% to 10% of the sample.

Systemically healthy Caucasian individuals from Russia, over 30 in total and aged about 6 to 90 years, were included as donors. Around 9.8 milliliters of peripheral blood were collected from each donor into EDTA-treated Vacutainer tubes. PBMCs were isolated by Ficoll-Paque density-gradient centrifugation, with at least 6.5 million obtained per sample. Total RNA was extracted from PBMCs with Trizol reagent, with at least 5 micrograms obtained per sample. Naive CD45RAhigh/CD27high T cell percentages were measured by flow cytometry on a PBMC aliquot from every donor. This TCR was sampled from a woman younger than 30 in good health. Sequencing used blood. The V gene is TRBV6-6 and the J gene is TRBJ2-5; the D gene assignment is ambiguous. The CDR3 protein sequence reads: CASTPTTGTQYF. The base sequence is TGTGCCAGCACCCCTACGACGGGGACCCAGTACTTC.